This TCR beta chain was captured by sequencing in a study of blood T cell repertoires in COVID-19. Study-level background: Some COVID-19 samples were acute and others convalescent; all came from the United States, Italy and Spain. PBMCs, B-cell-depleted T cells, or T cells provided the cDNA or gDNA that made up the material.

In the original analysis: Reference gene primer amplification in the assay estimated nucleated cell counts. Here immunoSEQ multiplex PCR was the method, and the copy in TCRdb shows in-frame clones only, minus some. V and J calls and clone size follow that table, whereas D and trimming were derived from the DNA. In the table there are fewer than 130,000 clones, around 90% of which are singletons. Looked up from germline, CDR1 is LGHNA and CDR2 is YSLEER. The CDR3 is 16 residues long. Trimming pared 0 bases from V and 7 bases from J, leaving 13 bases between. The origin of this receptor is a human donor in a cohort sampled during active COVID-19. Sequenced material: peripheral blood. The gene calls are TRBV4-3 and TRBJ1-6; no reliable D call. CDR3 region: CASSQDSRGMNSPLHF. The CDR3 DNA reads TGCGCCAGCAGCCAAGATTCCCGGGGAATGAATTCACCCCTCCACTTT.